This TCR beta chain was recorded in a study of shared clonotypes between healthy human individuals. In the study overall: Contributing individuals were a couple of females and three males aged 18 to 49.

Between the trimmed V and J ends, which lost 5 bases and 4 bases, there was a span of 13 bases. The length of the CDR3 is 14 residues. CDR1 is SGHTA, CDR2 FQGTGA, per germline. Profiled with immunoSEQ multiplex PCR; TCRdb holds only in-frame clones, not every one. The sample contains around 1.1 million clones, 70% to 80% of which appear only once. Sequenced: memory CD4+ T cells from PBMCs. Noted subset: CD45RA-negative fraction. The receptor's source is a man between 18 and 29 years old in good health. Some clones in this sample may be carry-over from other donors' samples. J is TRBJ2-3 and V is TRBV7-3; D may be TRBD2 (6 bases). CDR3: CASSRMGLSDTQYF. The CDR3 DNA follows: TGTGCCAGCAGCCGTATGGGACTTTCAGATACGCAGTATTTT.